The present T cell receptor beta chain was sequenced within a study of identical twins. Study observations and caveats: Excess low generation probability was seen in twin-shared out-of-frame alpha sequences. Part of the zero-insertion signal could reflect confounding by invariant MAIT and iNKT cells.

A universal primer binding site was introduced by template switching. The final cDNA contained unique molecular identifiers. TCRdb reprocessed the 5' RACE reads via MiXCR and lists one record per CDR3 protein. The sample yields 200,000 to 250,000 distinct CDR3 sequences, around 6.8% seen once. This clonotype was seen ten or more times. Its target is not known. These data were likewise used in another study, on yellow fever vaccine responses in identical twins.

The sample comprised memory (CD45RO+) T cells sorted from blood. The receptor was derived from a woman under 30 in good health.

The CDR3 loop is CASSLPGQNYEQYF. The CDR3, as DNA: TGTGCCAGCAGTCTACCGGGACAGAACTACGAGCAGTACTTC. This chain uses TRBV6-5 with TRBJ2-7; 7 bases agree with TRBD1. The CDR3 loop spans 14 amino acids. Germline CDR1 reads MNHEY; CDR2 reads SVGAGI. With 5 bases clipped from V and 3 bases from J, the junction kept 7 bases outside the gene matches.